The 26 T cell receptor beta chains presented below share a single source sample, sequenced in a study of blood T cell repertoires in COVID-19. Generated by immunoSEQ multiplex PCR, the TCRdb table keeps only in-frame clones and is missing some. The table shows 84,000 or so clones, with around four fifths occurring only once. Sequencing was performed on peripheral blood. These receptors were taken from a man older than 75 with active or convalescent COVID-19.

The chain combines TRBV18 with TRBJ1-2, with a weak D call TRBD1 (6 bases). V lost 3 bases and J 6 bases, leaving 23 bases between the germline ends. CDR1 and CDR2 from the germline V gene are KGHSH and LQKENI. The CDR3 consists of 17 residues. CDR3 sequence (DNA): TGTGCCAGCTCACCTTGGCCCAACAGGGAGAGGGGCGATGGCTACACCTTC. Protein product: CASSPWPNRERGDGYTF.

The chain's CDR3 is CASSETGLHSGANVLTF. The CDR3 nucleotides read TGTGCCAGCAGTGAGACAGGGCTTCACTCTGGGGCCAACGTCCTGACTTTC. The chain is built from TRBV27 and TRBJ2-6; TRBD1 matches at 7 bases. This CDR3 comprises 17 residues. Germline trimming cut 5 bases from V and 0 bases from J; bases unmatched to any gene: 7. Germline V gene sequence: CDR1 MNHEY, CDR2 SMNVEV (reference sequence).

The rearrangement uses TRBV18 and TRBJ1-5; 8 nucleotides line up with TRBD1. V lost 4 bases and J lost 1; bases outside the gene matches: 9. The germline V gene encodes CDR1 KGHSH and CDR2 LQKENI. The CDR3 spans 17 residues. The CDR3 region has the DNA TGTGCCAGCTCACGGGGGGGACAGGTTGGAAGCAATCAGCCCCAGCATTTT. It yields the protein CASSRGGQVGSNQPQHF.

The V call is TRBV5-1, the J call TRBJ1-1, with 9 nucleotides matching TRBD1. Germline assignment: CDR1 SGHRS and CDR2 YFSETQ. This CDR3 has 16 residues. Trimming took 0 bases from V and 6 from J; bases not matched to a gene: 9. CDR3 sequence (DNA): TGCGCCAGCAGCTTGGAAGCGACAGGGGGAAACCCTGAAGCTTTCTTT. Amino acid sequence: CASSLEATGGNPEAFF. Full variable domain (outside the CDR3, taken from reference TRBV5-1 and TRBJ1-1): KAGVTQTPRYLIKTRGQQVTLSCSPISGHRSVSWYQQTPGQGLQFLFEYFSETQRNKGNFPGRFSGRQFSNSRSEMNVSTLELGDSALYLCASSLEATGGNPEAFFGQGTRLTVV.

The chain joins TRBV6-2 or TRBV6-3 to TRBJ1-2, with 8 nucleotides matching TRBD1. In germline, CDR1 is MNHEY, CDR2 SVGEGT. CDR3 length: 16 amino acids. V was clipped by 5 bases and J by 5 bases; unmatched bases: 13. The CDR3 spells CASSKEGQGIMYGYTF. In nucleotides, the CDR3 is TGTGCCAGCAGTAAAGAAGGACAGGGAATAATGTATGGCTACACCTTC.

V usage is TRBV18 and J usage is TRBJ1-5, with D hard to call. CDR1 and CDR2 (germline): KGHSH, LQKENI. This CDR3 has 14 amino acids. Deletions cut 1 base from V and 5 bases from J, with 9 bases between. This CDR3 reads CASSPLQEHQPQHF. CDR3 nucleotides: TGTGCCAGCTCACCACTTCAGGAACATCAGCCCCAGCATTTT.

The chain uses TRBV7-3 and TRBJ2-2, with TRBD2 identical over 8 bases. Germline trimming cut 3 bases from V and 3 bases from J; bases unmatched to any gene: 3. Per the germline V gene, CDR1 is SGHTA and CDR2 is FQGTGA. This CDR3 comprises 15 residues. Here the CDR3 DNA reads TGTGCCAGCAGCTTGGCGGGAGGCTACACCGGGGAGCTGTTTTTT. This sequence encodes CASSLAGGYTGELFF.

J is TRBJ2-7 and V is TRBV5-1; D is unclear. CDR1 is SGHRS and CDR2 is YFSETQ in the germline V gene. The CDR3 is 11 amino acids. V dropped 7 bases and J dropped 9 bases, with 14 bases sitting between them. The CDR3 loop reads CASQLRSGQYV. The CDR3 DNA reads as TGCGCCAGCCAGTTGCGGTCGGGGCAGTACGTC.

In its sample, this clone was seen a few times. In nucleotides, the CDR3 is TGTGCCACCAGCAGAGAGTGGGCAGCCTACAATGAGCAGTTCTTC. This codes for CATSREWAAYNEQFF. The chain is built from TRBV15 and TRBJ2-1; D is unclear. Germline CDR1 LNHNV, CDR2 YYDKDF (reference sequence). The V gene lost 0 bases and the J gene lost 2 bases, with 8 bases spanning the gap. This CDR3 spans 15 amino acids.

This clone has more than one count but fewer than ten. This chain connects TRBV10-3 to TRBJ2-7; 12 nucleotides agree with TRBD2. CDR3 length equals 16 residues. V was pared by 10 bases and J by 2 bases, with 12 bases of the junction left unmatched. Germline assignment: CDR1 ENHRY and CDR2 SYGVKD. The CDR3 loop reads CANLHRLAGGPYEQYV. CDR3 sequence (DNA): TGTGCCAACCTTCACAGGCTAGCGGGAGGGCCCTACGAGCAGTACGTC.

The rearrangement joins TRBV28 to TRBJ2-1; 15 bases line up with TRBD2. The CDR3 runs 16 residues. Germline CDR1 MDHEN, CDR2 SYDVKM. V was clipped by 9 bases and J by 4 bases; unmatched bases: 7. The CDR3 bases are TGTGCCAGTCTGGGACTAGCGGGGGGAAGTTACAATGAGCAGTTCTTC. Protein: CASLGLAGGSYNEQFF.

CDR3 coding DNA: TGTGCCAGCAGCGTAGACGAGGCGGGAGACAATGAGCAGTTCTTC. This sequence encodes CASSVDEAGDNEQFF. The rearrangement joins TRBV9 to TRBJ2-1; 7 bases map to TRBD2. The V and J ends lost 0 bases and 5 bases, in that order; junction bases with no gene match: 5. Germline CDR1 reads SGDLS; CDR2 reads YYNGEE. The CDR3 extends over 15 amino acids.

J is TRBJ2-3 and V is TRBV2, with 9 bases lining up with TRBD2. Germline CDR1 is SNHLY and CDR2 is FYNNEI. CDR3 size: 14 residues. Trimming cost V 6 bases and J 1 base; bases outside gene matches: 2. The CDR3 sequence is CASRIAGGTDTQYF. The CDR3 DNA reads TGTGCCAGCAGAATAGCGGGGGGCACAGATACGCAGTATTTT.

This chain links TRBV18 with TRBJ2-5, with D perhaps TRBD1 (5 bases). CDR3 size: 15 residues. Germline V gene lookup returns CDR1 KGHSH and CDR2 LQKENI. Trimming shortened V by 5 bases and J by 3 bases, and 16 bases separated the two germline ends. CDR3 in amino acids: CASSMDQGAKETQYF. CDR3 nucleotides: TGTGCCAGCTCAATGGACCAGGGCGCCAAAGAGACCCAGTACTTC.

The gene calls are TRBV25-1 and TRBJ2-1, with 7 bases fitting TRBD1. This CDR3 comprises 16 residues. The trim removed 5 bases at V and 8 bases at J, leaving 15 bases unmatched. Germline CDR1 MGHDK, CDR2 SYGVNS. The CDR3 sequence is CASSSWGGGTGDEQFF. In DNA form, the CDR3 reads TGTGCCAGCAGTTCTTGGGGTGGCGGTACAGGGGATGAGCAGTTCTTC.

The chain employs TRBV7-8 and TRBJ1-1, with 7 bases that match TRBD1. CDR3 size: 14 residues. V was clipped by 5 bases and J by 1 base; unmatched bases: 4. Germline values: CDR1 SGHVS, CDR2 FQNEAQ. The CDR3 protein is CASSVGTANTEAFF. CDR3 bases: TGTGCCAGCAGCGTCGGGACAGCGAACACTGAAGCTTTCTTT.

This clone is a singleton in its sample. The chain combines TRBV24-1 with TRBJ2-3; D not certain. The CDR3 extends over 13 amino acids. The germline V and J ends were trimmed by 4 bases and 5 bases, with 9 bases remaining between them. Germline V gene lookup returns CDR1 KGHDR and CDR2 SFDVKD. The CDR3 is CATSETLGDTQYF. CDR3 sequence (DNA): TGTGCCACCAGTGAGACCCTAGGAGATACGCAGTATTTT.

This rearrangement joins TRBV28 to TRBJ2-1; TRBD1 aligns across 12 bases. This CDR3 has 18 amino acids. The ends lost 7 bases at V and 0 bases at J; junction bases unmatched: 10. Germline V CDR1 and CDR2: MDHEN, SYDVKM. CDR3 sequence (DNA): TGTGCCAGCATGGGAGGGACAGGGGGCTACGGCTCCTACAATGAGCAGTTCTTC. Its translation is CASMGGTGGYGSYNEQFF.

The rearrangement links TRBV28 to TRBJ2-7; D may be TRBD2 (5 bases). Germline assignment: CDR1 MDHEN and CDR2 SYDVKM. V dropped 4 bases and J dropped 4 bases, with 17 bases sitting between them. The CDR3 has 15 residues. CDR3 loop: CASSSPGIEGYEQYV. CDR3 DNA: TGTGCCAGCAGTTCCCCAGGCATTGAGGGTTACGAGCAGTACGTC.

V is TRBV15 and J is TRBJ1-2; 10 bases fit TRBD1. The V and J ends lost 0 bases and 7 bases, in that order; junction bases with no gene match: 8. CDR1 LNHNV and CDR2 YYDKDF come from the germline V gene (reference sequence). This CDR3 is 16 amino acids long. The CDR3 DNA follows: TGTGCCACCAGCAGAGATCGCGGACAGGGGGTGCTTGGCTACACCTTC. As protein: CATSRDRGQGVLGYTF.

J is TRBJ1-6 and V is TRBV11-2; D gene uncertain. From germline, CDR1 is SGHAT and CDR2 FQNNGV. The V end lost 0 bases, the J end lost 7 bases, and 13 bases lay between the germline ends. This CDR3 contains 16 residues. CDR3 sequence: CASSLDQRLKNSPLHF. The CDR3 DNA is TGTGCCAGCAGCTTAGATCAGAGACTGAAAAATTCACCCCTCCACTTT.

This sequence joins TRBV4-2 and TRBJ1-6; D is possibly TRBD1 (6 bases). Per the germline V gene, CDR1 is LGHNA and CDR2 is YNFKEQ. V dropped 4 bases and J dropped 7 bases, with 14 bases sitting between them. This CDR3 contains 15 residues. The CDR3 DNA is TGTGCCAGCAGCCCTCCAGGCAGGGGAAATTCACCCCTCCACTTT. Protein product: CASSPPGRGNSPLHF.

This clone was observed once. The chain combines TRBV4-2 with TRBJ1-5, with D unclear. Trimming pared 4 bases from V and 0 bases from J, leaving 10 bases between. Germline CDR1 reads LGHNA; CDR2 reads YNFKEQ. This CDR3 has 15 amino acids. The CDR3 spells CASSRAADSNQPQHF. The CDR3, as DNA: TGTGCCAGCAGCCGAGCAGCGGATAGCAATCAGCCCCAGCATTTT.

This rearrangement joins TRBV2 to TRBJ2-7, with D unclear. CDR3 length: 14 amino acids. Germline CDR1 reads SNHLY; CDR2 reads FYNNEI. V was trimmed by 4 bases and J by 2 bases, leaving 12 bases between them. Here the CDR3 DNA reads TGTGCCAGCAGTGTACCGGGTCGAACCTACGAGCAGTACGTC. It codes for CASSVPGRTYEQYV.

This clone appeared once. An end of the junction differs from the germline gene, which may be a read error. The J gene is TRBJ1-6, the V gene TRBV6-5; 8 bases align to TRBD1. Germline V gene sequence: CDR1 MNHEY, CDR2 SVGAGI. There are 14 residues in the CDR3. Written as DNA, the CDR3 is TGTGCCAGCAGTTACACAGGGGGTAATCCACCCCTCCACTTT. This gives the protein CASSYTGGNPPLHF.

This chain uses TRBV9 with TRBJ2-2; no clear D gene. V was clipped by 0 bases and J by 1 base, with 4 bases between them. The CDR3 runs 14 residues. Per the germline V gene, CDR1 is SGDLS and CDR2 is YYNGEE. The CDR3, as DNA: TGTGCCAGCAGCGTAGGACAGAACACCGGGGAGCTGTTTTTT. This codes for CASSVGQNTGELFF.